One and the same sample provided the 15 T cell receptor beta chains below, sequenced in a study of T cells after yellow fever vaccination. TCRdb itself ran the 5' RACE reads through MiXCR, one entry per CDR3 protein. Among some 400,000 distinct CDR3 sequences listed, roughly 20% were seen once. The sequenced sample was PBMCs, obtained before the yellow fever booster vaccination. These receptor sequences come from a young man who received the YFV17D yellow fever vaccine.

The V and J genes are TRBV5-5 and TRBJ2-1; TRBD2 matches 10 bases. V was pared by 0 bases and J by 2 bases, with 5 bases of the junction left unmatched. In germline, CDR1 is SGHKS, CDR2 YYEKEE (reference sequence). The CDR3 totals 17 residues. The CDR3 nucleotides read TGTGCCAGCAGCTTGGTGCCTAGCGGGGGCCCCTACAATGAGCAGTTCTTC. This encodes CASSLVPSGGPYNEQFF.

This clonotype was counted a few times. The rearrangement links TRBV12-3 or TRBV12-4 to TRBJ2-5; D perhaps matches TRBD2 (7 bases). This CDR3 region has 15 residues. Trimming pared 3 bases from V and 0 bases from J, leaving 11 bases between. Here the CDR3 DNA reads TGTGCCAGCAGTTTTTGGGGGGGCGACCAAGAGACCCAGTACTTC. Amino acid sequence: CASSFWGGDQETQYF.

This clonotype appeared a few times. The rearrangement links TRBV12-3 or TRBV12-4 to TRBJ2-1, with TRBD2 identical over 10 bases. V shed 0 bases and J 8 bases; nucleotides not matched to a gene: 4. The CDR3 totals 15 residues. The CDR3 region is CASSLASGGLDEQFF. The CDR3 DNA reads TGTGCCAGCAGTTTAGCTAGCGGGGGGCTGGATGAGCAGTTCTTC.

This clonotype is a singleton in its sample. The V gene is TRBV7-3, the J gene TRBJ2-3; 8 bases line up with TRBD2. In germline, CDR1 is SGHTA, CDR2 FQGTGA. There are 15 residues in the CDR3. After removal of 5 bases from V and 3 bases from J, the junction contained 7 bases not matched to a gene. CDR3 DNA sequence: TGTGCCAGCAGCCGACGGGGGGGCGGGACAGATACGCAGTATTTT. Translation gives CASSRRGGGTDTQYF.

This clonotype was seen more than once but under ten times. The chain joins TRBV7-2 to TRBJ2-3; 11 positions match TRBD2. V was pared by 5 bases and J by 1 base, with 8 bases of the junction left unmatched. The CDR3 consists of 17 residues. Per germline, CDR1 SGHTA and CDR2 FQGNSA. Here the CDR3 reads CASSRSGGAGGTDTQYF. In DNA form, the CDR3 reads TGTGCCAGCAGCCGTAGCGGGGGGGCCGGGGGCACAGATACGCAGTATTTT.

The chain recombines TRBV12-3 or TRBV12-4 with TRBJ1-5; 10 nucleotides align to TRBD1. V gave up 6 bases and J gave up 6 bases; unmatched junction bases: 2. The CDR3 totals 13 residues. CDR3 amino acids: CASSGTGVQPQHF. The DNA for the CDR3 is TGTGCCAGCAGCGGGACAGGGGTTCAGCCCCAGCATTTT.

The V call is TRBV2, the J call TRBJ2-1; the match to TRBD2 covers 8 bases. V was pared by 6 bases and J by 0 bases, with 7 bases of the junction left unmatched. CDR1 is SNHLY and CDR2 is FYNNEI in the germline V gene. The CDR3 is 16 amino acids. CDR3 DNA: TGTGCCAGCAGGTGGTCGGGGGGGCTCTCCTACAATGAGCAGTTCTTC. Residues: CASRWSGGLSYNEQFF.

V is TRBV12-3 or TRBV12-4 and J is TRBJ1-4; D is uncertain. Trimming took off 4 bases at V and 7 bases at J, with 7 bases between the two ends. This CDR3 spans 12 amino acids. CDR3 amino acids: CASSWGGEKLFF. Here the CDR3 DNA reads TGTGCCAGCAGTTGGGGAGGTGAAAAACTGTTTTTT.

J is TRBJ2-1 and V is TRBV12-3 or TRBV12-4; 12 nucleotides line up with TRBD2. The CDR3 has 13 residues. V lost 4 bases to trimming and J lost 15 bases; unmatched junction nucleotides: 7. CDR3 bases: TGTGCCAGCAGTTCACTAGCGGGGGGCTCCGGGTTCTTC. Translated, it gives CASSSLAGGSGFF.

This clonotype was seen just once. The chain has TRBV4-2 and TRBJ2-5; 10 nucleotides match TRBD2. From germline, CDR1 is LGHNA and CDR2 YNFKEQ. Trimming took 2 bases from V and 2 from J; bases not matched to a gene: 5. This CDR3 has 16 residues. CDR3 nucleotide sequence: TGTGCCAGCAGCCAATGGACTAGCGGAACTCAAGAGACCCAGTACTTC. Translated: CASSQWTSGTQETQYF.

This clonotype has a handful of counts. The rearrangement links TRBV7-8 to TRBJ2-7; D unclear. This CDR3 region has 13 residues. Germline V gene lookup returns CDR1 SGHVS and CDR2 FQNEAQ. Trimming removed 5 bases from V and 0 bases from J, with 8 bases in between. The CDR3 protein is CASSPLSSYEQYV. The CDR3 nucleotides read TGTGCCAGCAGCCCTCTCAGCTCCTACGAGCAGTACGTC.

This clonotype was observed at least ten times. The rearrangement uses TRBV6-5 and TRBJ2-7; 12 nucleotides agree with TRBD1. The CDR3 runs to 15 residues. Trimming cost V 5 bases and J 4 bases; bases outside gene matches: 6. Germline-derived CDR1 and CDR2 are MNHEY and SVGAGI. CDR3 residues: CASSRGTGGAYEQYV. CDR3 bases: TGTGCCAGCAGTCGCGGGACAGGGGGCGCTTACGAGCAGTACGTC.

In regard to this clonotype: The junction and the germline gene differ at one end; a read error may be behind it. This chain links TRBV7-2 with TRBJ1-6; 7 nucleotides align to TRBD1. The CDR3 contains 14 residues. Germline assignment: CDR1 SGHTA and CDR2 FQGNSA. This chain's CDR3 is CASRLEGAGSPLHF. CDR3 DNA sequence: TGTGCCAGCAGATTAGAGGGGGCAGGTTCACCCCTCCACTTT. The full variable domain, in which reference TRBV7-2 and TRBJ1-6 provide the parts outside the CDR3, is GAGVSQSPSNKVTEKGKDVELRCDPISGHTALYWYRQSLGQGLEFLIYFQGNSAPDKSGLPSDRFSAERTGGSVSTLTIQRTQQEDSAVYLCASRLEGAGSPLHFGNGTRLTVT.

This chain links TRBV7-8 with TRBJ2-2, with D perhaps TRBD2 (6 bases). The CDR3 runs 16 residues. Germline loops: CDR1 SGHVS, CDR2 FQNEAQ. V was clipped by 5 bases and J by 0 bases, with 13 bases between them. The CDR3 spells CASSPWRVSNTGELFF. The CDR3 DNA reads as TGTGCCAGCAGCCCCTGGAGGGTTTCGAACACCGGGGAGCTGTTTTTT.

In this sample, this clonotype turned up a few times. The V and J genes are TRBV30 and TRBJ2-5, with 9 bases lining up with TRBD1. Unmatched junction bases numbered 11, after V lost 5 bases and J lost 4 bases. Germline values: CDR1 GTSNPN, CDR2 SVGIG (reference sequence). The CDR3 runs 15 residues. The DNA of the CDR3 is TGTGCCTGGGGGGGGACAGGGAAGAATGGAGAGACCCAGTACTTC. The encoded protein is CAWGGTGKNGETQYF.